Below are 14 T cell receptor beta chains sequenced from a single sample in a study of shared clonotypes between healthy human individuals. The protocol was immunoSEQ multiplex PCR, while the TCRdb copy is restricted to in-frame clones and leaves out a portion. The sample consists of 2 million to 2.5 million clones, around 93% of them appearing once. Input material: naive CD4+ T cells from PBMCs. Subset in this sample: CD45RA+ positively selected. These receptors all stem from a man younger than 35 in good health. Some clones in this sample may be carry-over from other donors' samples.

On this clone: The sample carries other DNA sequences with the same CDR3. V usage is TRBV7-8 and J usage is TRBJ2-7; TRBD2 matches 9 bases. Germline assignment: CDR1 SGHVS and CDR2 FQNEAQ. Germline trimming cut 3 bases from V and 2 bases from J; bases unmatched to any gene: 2. CDR3 size: 14 residues. CDR3 DNA: TGTGCCAGCAGCTTTGGCGGGAGGGCCTACGAGCAGTACTTC. Amino acid sequence: CASSFGGRAYEQYF.

The chain carries TRBV19 and TRBJ2-4; TRBD2 aligns across 12 bases. This CDR3 has 16 amino acids. Trimming at V came to 5 bases and at J to 5 bases, leaving 7 bases not matched to a gene. Germline CDR1 reads LNHDA; CDR2 reads SQIVND (reference sequence). The CDR3 loop is CASSRLAGEGQNIQYF. The CDR3 bases are TGTGCCAGTAGTCGACTAGCGGGAGAGGGGCAAAACATTCAGTACTTC.

This clone was observed a handful of times. This chain joins TRBV18 and TRBJ1-4; TRBD1 is a possible D gene (5 bases). CDR1 and CDR2 from the germline V gene are KGHSH and LQKENI. This CDR3 contains 16 residues. V was cut by 3 bases and J by 0 bases, with 11 bases left in between. In DNA form, the CDR3 reads TGTGCCAGCTCACCCACGCAGGGAACAACTAATGAAAAACTGTTTTTT. Its protein is CASSPTQGTTNEKLFF.

The chain recombines TRBV10-3 with TRBJ2-3; TRBD2 might be the D (5 bases). Germline-derived CDR1 and CDR2 are ENHRY and SYGVKD. CDR3 length: 15 residues. V lost 8 bases, J lost 4 bases, and 19 bases lay in between. The CDR3: CAIGLGGSQADTQYF. CDR3 in DNA: TGTGCCATCGGTCTTGGAGGTAGCCAGGCAGATACGCAGTATTTT.

This chain links TRBV15 with TRBJ1-1; D perhaps matches TRBD1 (5 bases). Germline loops: CDR1 LNHNV, CDR2 YYDKDF (reference sequence). Trimming pared 1 base from V and 6 bases from J, leaving 15 bases between. This CDR3 is built from 15 residues. For the CDR3, the DNA is TGTGCCACCAGCAGAGGAGTTCCAGGGCAACCTGAAGCTTTCTTT. Encoded protein: CATSRGVPGQPEAFF.

This rearrangement joins TRBV2 to TRBJ2-3; 7 bases line up with TRBD2. The germline CDR1 and CDR2 sequences are SNHLY and FYNNEI. The CDR3 covers 16 residues. The J segment lost 3 bases and the V segment lost 4 bases, leaving 10 bases of the junction unmatched. The CDR3 is CASSAERGEITDTQYF. The CDR3 DNA sequence: TGTGCCAGCAGTGCTGAACGGGGGGAGATTACAGATACGCAGTATTTT. Full variable domain (remainder filled in from reference TRBV2 and TRBJ2-3): EPEVTQTPSHQVTQMGQEVILRCVPISNHLYFYWYRQILGQKVEFLVSFYNNEISEKSEIFDDQFSVERPDGSNFTLKIRSTKLEDSAMYFCASSAERGEITDTQYFGPGTRLTVL.

V is TRBV28 and J is TRBJ1-5; D unresolved. Germline V gene sequence: CDR1 MDHEN, CDR2 SYDVKM. V was trimmed by 3 bases and J by 9 bases, leaving 18 bases between them. The CDR3 sequence is 15 residues long. The CDR3 region is CASSFSDGKHRPQHF. The CDR3 DNA follows: TGTGCCAGCAGTTTCTCGGACGGAAAGCACCGGCCCCAGCATTTT.

V usage is TRBV6-6 and J usage is TRBJ1-1, with TRBD1 as a possible D gene (5 bases). This CDR3 has 14 residues. Per the germline V gene, CDR1 is MNHNY and CDR2 is SVGAGI (reference sequence). V was pared by 5 bases and J by 3 bases, with 13 bases between. The CDR3 sequence: CASSPELGDTEAFF. As DNA, the CDR3 is TGTGCCAGCAGTCCCGAATTAGGGGACACTGAAGCTTTCTTT.

This clone was detected once. CDR3 loop: CASSLTGTGALGTEAFF. The DNA for the CDR3 is TGTGCCAGCAGTCTTACCGGGACAGGGGCTCTCGGCACTGAAGCTTTCTTT. The gene calls are TRBV7-8 and TRBJ1-1; 10 bases align to TRBD1. In germline, CDR1 is SGHVS, CDR2 FQNEAQ. The trim removed 6 bases at V and 4 bases at J, leaving 14 bases unmatched. The CDR3 covers 17 residues.

The J gene is TRBJ2-1, the V gene TRBV5-1, with 8 bases matching TRBD2. The CDR3 is 18 amino acids. V shed 3 bases, J shed 8 bases, and the junction held 19 bases outside the gene matches. Germline CDR1 is SGHRS and CDR2 is YFSETQ. Written as DNA, the CDR3 is TGCGCCAGCAGCTGGCCCCCTTCGGGAGGGGCTCTAGGGGATGAGCAGTTCTTC. This sequence encodes CASSWPPSGGALGDEQFF.

This chain uses TRBV5-1 with TRBJ2-7, with TRBD2 identical over 14 bases. The germline V gene has CDR1 SGHRS and CDR2 YFSETQ. V trimming: 0 bases; J trimming: 2 bases; junction bases outside the gene matches: 7. The CDR3 runs to 18 residues. The CDR3 sequence is CASSLGTSGRRGPYEQYF. CDR3 DNA: TGCGCCAGCAGCTTGGGGACTAGCGGGAGGCGAGGGCCCTACGAGCAGTACTTC.

Note on this clone: Other DNA sequences within the sample encode an identical CDR3. The chain links TRBV5-1 to TRBJ2-7; no clear D gene. The germline CDR1 and CDR2 sequences are SGHRS and YFSETQ. The CDR3 extends over 14 amino acids. Trimming shortened V by 0 bases and J by 3 bases, and 10 bases separated the two germline ends. The CDR3 sequence: CASSLGTVFYEQYF. CDR3 sequence (DNA): TGCGCCAGCAGCTTGGGAACGGTTTTCTACGAGCAGTACTTC.

This chain uses TRBV4-3 with TRBJ2-7; unclear D gene. The CDR3 spans 15 residues. V was trimmed by 0 bases and J by 0 bases, leaving 9 bases between them. Germline values: CDR1 LGHNA, CDR2 YSLEER. CDR3 nucleotide sequence: TGCGCCAGCAGCCAAGATTTCGGCTACTCCTACGAGCAGTACTTC. This sequence encodes CASSQDFGYSYEQYF.

The chain carries TRBV7-3 and TRBJ2-2; D uncertain. Germline loops: CDR1 SGHTA, CDR2 FQGTGA. Trimming shortened V by 1 base and J by 4 bases, and 10 bases separated the two germline ends. The CDR3 covers 15 residues. The CDR3: CASSLSRIGTGELFF. CDR3 DNA: TGTGCCAGCAGCTTAAGTAGAATTGGCACCGGGGAGCTGTTTTTT.